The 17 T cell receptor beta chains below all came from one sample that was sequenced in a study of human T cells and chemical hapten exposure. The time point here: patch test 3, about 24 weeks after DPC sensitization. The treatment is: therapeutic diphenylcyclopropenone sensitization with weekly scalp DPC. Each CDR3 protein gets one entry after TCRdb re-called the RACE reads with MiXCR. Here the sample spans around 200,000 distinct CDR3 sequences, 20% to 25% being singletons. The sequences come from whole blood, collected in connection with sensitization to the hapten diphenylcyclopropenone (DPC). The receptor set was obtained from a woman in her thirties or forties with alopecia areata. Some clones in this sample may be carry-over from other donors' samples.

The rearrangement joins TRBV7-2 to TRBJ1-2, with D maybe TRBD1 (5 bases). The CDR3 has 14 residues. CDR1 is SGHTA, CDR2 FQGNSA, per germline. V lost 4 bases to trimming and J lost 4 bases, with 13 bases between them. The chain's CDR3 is CASSSGGGGYGYTF. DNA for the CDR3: TGTGCCAGCAGCTCCGGGGGAGGCGGCTATGGCTACACCTTC.

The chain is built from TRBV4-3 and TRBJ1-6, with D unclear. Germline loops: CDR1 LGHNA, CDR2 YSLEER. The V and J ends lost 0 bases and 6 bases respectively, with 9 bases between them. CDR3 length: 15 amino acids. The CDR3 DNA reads TGCGCCAGCAGCCAAGATCGGATCTTTAATTCACCCCTCCACTTT. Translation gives CASSQDRIFNSPLHF.

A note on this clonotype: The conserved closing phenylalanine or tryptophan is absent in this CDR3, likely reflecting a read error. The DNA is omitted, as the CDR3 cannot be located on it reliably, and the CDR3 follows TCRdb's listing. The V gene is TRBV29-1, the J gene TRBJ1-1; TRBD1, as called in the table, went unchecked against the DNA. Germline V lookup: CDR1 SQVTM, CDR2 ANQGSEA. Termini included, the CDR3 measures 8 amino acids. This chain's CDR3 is CSVPGDAG.

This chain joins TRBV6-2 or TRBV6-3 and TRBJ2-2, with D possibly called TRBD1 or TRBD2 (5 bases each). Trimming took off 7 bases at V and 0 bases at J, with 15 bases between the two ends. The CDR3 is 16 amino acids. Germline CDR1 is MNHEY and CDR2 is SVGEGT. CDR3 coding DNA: TGTGCCAGCAATCCCCGGGGCCAAGCGAACACCGGGGAGCTGTTTTTT. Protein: CASNPRGQANTGELFF.

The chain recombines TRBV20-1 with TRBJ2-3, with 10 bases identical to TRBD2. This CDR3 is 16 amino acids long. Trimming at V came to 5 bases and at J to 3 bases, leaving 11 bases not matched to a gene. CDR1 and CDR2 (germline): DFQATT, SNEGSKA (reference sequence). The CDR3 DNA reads TGCAGTGCTTGCGGGGCTAGCGGGAGTTGTACAGATACGCAGTATTTT. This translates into CSACGASGSCTDTQYF.

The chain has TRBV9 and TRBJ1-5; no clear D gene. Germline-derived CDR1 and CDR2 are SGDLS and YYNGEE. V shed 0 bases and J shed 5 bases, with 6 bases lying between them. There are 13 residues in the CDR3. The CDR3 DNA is TGTGCCAGCAGCGTAGGTCCCGATCAGCCCCAGCATTTT. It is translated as CASSVGPDQPQHF.

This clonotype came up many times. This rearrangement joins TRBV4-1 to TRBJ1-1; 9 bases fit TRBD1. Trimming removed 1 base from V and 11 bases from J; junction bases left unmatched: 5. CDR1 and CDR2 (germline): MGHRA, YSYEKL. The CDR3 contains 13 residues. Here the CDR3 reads CASSQGQGGRAFF. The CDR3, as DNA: TGCGCCAGCAGCCAAGGACAGGGGGGAAGGGCTTTCTTT.

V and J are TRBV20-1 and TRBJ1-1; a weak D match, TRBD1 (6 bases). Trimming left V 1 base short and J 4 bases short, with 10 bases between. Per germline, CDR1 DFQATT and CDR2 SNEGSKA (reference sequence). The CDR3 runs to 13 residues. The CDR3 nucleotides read TGCAGTGCTAGAGGACAGGACTTCACTGAAGCTTTCTTT. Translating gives CSARGQDFTEAFF.

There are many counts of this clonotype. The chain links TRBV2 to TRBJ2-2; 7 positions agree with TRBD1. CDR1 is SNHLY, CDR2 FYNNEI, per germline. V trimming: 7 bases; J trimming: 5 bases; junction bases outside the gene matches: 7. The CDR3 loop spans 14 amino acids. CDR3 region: CASTSRGKTGELFF. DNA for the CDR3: TGTGCCAGCACGTCCAGGGGGAAAACCGGGGAGCTGTTTTTT.

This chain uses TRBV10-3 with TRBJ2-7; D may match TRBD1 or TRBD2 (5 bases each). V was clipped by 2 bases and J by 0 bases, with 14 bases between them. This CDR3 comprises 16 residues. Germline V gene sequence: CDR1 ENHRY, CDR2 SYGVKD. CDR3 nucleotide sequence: TGTGCCATCAGTGAGGAAGGGTGGGGGAGCTCCTACGAGCAGTACTTC. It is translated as CAISEEGWGSSYEQYF.

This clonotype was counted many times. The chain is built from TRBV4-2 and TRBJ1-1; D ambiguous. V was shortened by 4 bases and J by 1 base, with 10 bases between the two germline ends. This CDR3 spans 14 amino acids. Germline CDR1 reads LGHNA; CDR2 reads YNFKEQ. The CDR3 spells CASSLRHANTEAFF. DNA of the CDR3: TGTGCCAGCAGCCTACGACACGCGAACACTGAAGCTTTCTTT.

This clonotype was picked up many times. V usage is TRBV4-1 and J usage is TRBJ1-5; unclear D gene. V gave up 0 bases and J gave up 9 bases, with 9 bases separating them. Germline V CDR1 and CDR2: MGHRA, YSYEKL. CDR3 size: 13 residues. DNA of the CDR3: TGCGCCAGCAGCCAAGAGAAAGATCGGCCCCAGCATTTT. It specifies CASSQEKDRPQHF.

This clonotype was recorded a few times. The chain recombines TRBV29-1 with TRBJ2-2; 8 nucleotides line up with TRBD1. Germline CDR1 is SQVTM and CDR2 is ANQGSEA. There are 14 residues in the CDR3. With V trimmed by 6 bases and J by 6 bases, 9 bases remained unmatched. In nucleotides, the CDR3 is TGCAGCGTCCACACCGGGACAGGCGCCGGGGAGCTGTTTTTT. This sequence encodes CSVHTGTGAGELFF.

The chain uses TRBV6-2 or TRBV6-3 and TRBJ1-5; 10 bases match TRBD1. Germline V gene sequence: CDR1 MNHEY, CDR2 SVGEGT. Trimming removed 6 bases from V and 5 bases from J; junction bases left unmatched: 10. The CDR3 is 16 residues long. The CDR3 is CASRSLWTGGDQPQHF. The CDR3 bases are TGTGCCAGCAGATCCTTATGGACAGGGGGGGATCAGCCCCAGCATTTT.

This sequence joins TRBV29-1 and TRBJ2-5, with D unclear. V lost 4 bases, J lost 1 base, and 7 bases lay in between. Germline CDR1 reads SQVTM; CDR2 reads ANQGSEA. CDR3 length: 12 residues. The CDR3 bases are TGCAGCGTTGTTCCGGTCCAAGAGACCCAGTACTTC. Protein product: CSVVPVQETQYF.

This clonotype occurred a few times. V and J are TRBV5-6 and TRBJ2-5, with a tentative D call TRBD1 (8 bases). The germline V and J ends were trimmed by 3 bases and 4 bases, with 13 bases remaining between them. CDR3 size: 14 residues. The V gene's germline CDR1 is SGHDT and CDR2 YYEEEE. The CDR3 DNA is TGTGCCAGCAGCTCGACAGGGGAGGGAGAGACCCAGTACTTC. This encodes CASSSTGEGETQYF.

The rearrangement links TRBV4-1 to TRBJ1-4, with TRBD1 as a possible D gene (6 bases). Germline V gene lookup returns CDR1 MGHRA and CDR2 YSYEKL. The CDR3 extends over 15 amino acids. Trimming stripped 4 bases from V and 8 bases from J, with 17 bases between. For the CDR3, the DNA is TGCGCCAGCAGCCCTCCGAGGGGGGGCGACGAAAAACTGTTTTTT. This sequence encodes CASSPPRGGDEKLFF.